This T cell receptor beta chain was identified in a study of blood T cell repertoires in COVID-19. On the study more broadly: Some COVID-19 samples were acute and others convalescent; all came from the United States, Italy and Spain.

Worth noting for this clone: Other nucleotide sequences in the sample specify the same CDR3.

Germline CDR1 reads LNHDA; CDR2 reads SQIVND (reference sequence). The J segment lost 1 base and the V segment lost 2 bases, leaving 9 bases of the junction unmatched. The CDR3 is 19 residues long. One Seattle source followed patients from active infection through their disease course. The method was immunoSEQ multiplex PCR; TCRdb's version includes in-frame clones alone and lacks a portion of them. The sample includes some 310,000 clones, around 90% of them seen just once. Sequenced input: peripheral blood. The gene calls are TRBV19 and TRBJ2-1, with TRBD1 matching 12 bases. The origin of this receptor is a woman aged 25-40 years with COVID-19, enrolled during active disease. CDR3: CASSIRGQGAISSYNEQFF. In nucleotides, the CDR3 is TGTGCCAGTAGTATAAGGGGACAGGGGGCGATTTCTTCCTACAATGAGCAGTTCTTC.